This T cell receptor (beta chain) was recovered during a study of blood T cell repertoires in COVID-19 (dated by TCRdb to 2020 to 2022). Concerning the study at large: The collaborator samples originated in the United States, Italy and Spain and spanned the acute and convalescent phases of COVID-19. The prospective study material was composed of cDNA or gDNA derived from T cells, B-cell-depleted T cells, or PBMCs. Subjects who had been exposed to COVID-19, were actively infected with it, or had recovered from it provided the deeply sampled blood TCRbeta repertoires that made up the dataset. A freely available public database, intended as a resource for researchers studying the immune response to SARS-CoV-2, is where the repertoires were released. The samples were drawn from the first 160 participants of the ongoing ImmuneRACE study and from over 950 subjects provided by 6 global collaborators. Nearly every sample came with metadata listing a de-identified subject ID, COVID-19 status, age in years and sex. Where available, HLA class I and class II types were taken from metadata supplied by the sample provider and were not determined by assay-based typing.

TCRbeta CDR3 regions were amplified from genomic DNA by means of the immunoSEQ Assay, a bias-controlled multiplex PCR. Concerning the study's data processing: Nucleated cell counts per sample were estimated from amplification of reference gene primers within the assay. To quantify the absolute abundance of each unique TCRbeta CDR3 rearrangement, sequence reads were collapsed and filtered. For each sample, productive Simpson clonality was calculated as the square root of Simpson's diversity index over productive rearrangements. TCRdb's version of the immuneACCESS table is confined to in-frame rearrangements and falls short of the full clone set. An unresolved V gene accounts for under half of the shortfall where checked; the remainder is of unknown origin. The DNA gave D and trimming, while V, J and clone size come from that table. The sample contains approximately 260,000 clones, about 90% of them found a single time. The top ten hold under 2.5% of the sample.

From cysteine to phenylalanine, the CDR3 is 14 amino acids long. Here the CDR3 DNA is all that survives: 42 bases in frame from base 1. V is pared back by 0 bases and J by 7 bases, with 12 bases lying between the germline termini. Per the germline V gene (reference sequence), LGHDT is the CDR1 and YNNKEL is the CDR2. Enrolling through a virtual design, the prospective study's participants ranged in age from roughly 18 to 95 years and lived across roughly 23 United States geographic areas. To assign participants to cohorts, the prospective study relied on clinical history that participants themselves reported in a screening survey and a study questionnaire. For ImmuneRACE Cohort 3, a participant was defined as recovered based on two consecutive negative NP/OP PCR tests, clearance by a healthcare professional, or resolution of symptoms. In the prospective study, whole blood, serum and a nasopharyngeal or oropharyngeal swab were collected from each participant by mobile phlebotomists. Participants in the prospective study had the option to provide additional blood draws and questionnaires over a roughly 2-month period. Before DNA extraction, blood samples from the prospective study were shipped at room temperature or frozen.

This clone was picked up one time. Its antigen is not yet known. The sample holds no much larger clone one base away, and base qualities are not on file. What the research found in general, with its limitations: The amount of clinical and demographic metadata varied by source and participant and was provided uncurated.

The V and J segments used are TRBV3-1 (or the pseudogene TRBV3-2) and TRBJ1-2; TRBD1 might be the D gene, on 5 matching bases. The sequence was obtained from a woman under 30 who had recovered from COVID-19. The source material was PBMCs or T cells enriched from blood (not recorded which). The CDR3 protein: CASSQEQQGVGYTF. The nucleotide sequence reads as follows: TGTGCCAGCAGCCAAGAACAGCAGGGCGTTGGCTACACCTTC.